A single sample gave rise to the 20 T cell receptor beta chains below, sequenced in a study of OX40 agonist ivuxolimab in advanced cancers. The data were produced by immunoSEQ multiplex PCR, yet TCRdb's version contains in-frame clones alone and is incomplete. The sample consists of 20,000 to 25,000 clones, 60% to 85% of them appearing once. Material: CD4+ or CD8+ T cells sorted from blood, obtained in a trial of the OX40 agonist ivuxolimab. All receptors derive from an adult with an advanced solid tumor such as melanoma, head and neck, liver or kidney cancer.

There are a few counts of this clone. V gene TRBV7-6 combines with J gene TRBJ2-5; D not certain. Trimming took 6 bases from V and 2 from J, leaving 10 bases between them. Germline V gene data show CDR1 as SGHVS and CDR2 as FNYEAQ. The CDR3 length is 13 residues. The DNA of the CDR3 is TGTGCCAGCAGAGAGACAAATCAAGAGACCCAGTACTTC. Its protein is CASRETNQETQYF.

This rearrangement joins TRBV4-3 to TRBJ1-1; D remains ambiguous. This CDR3 is 13 amino acids long. V lost 6 bases, J lost 1 base, and 9 bases lay in between. Germline V gene data show CDR1 as LGHNA and CDR2 as YSLEER. CDR3 bases: TGCGCCAGCAGGAGGGCCGGGAACACTGAAGCTTTCTTT. Amino acids: CASRRAGNTEAFF.

The chain combines TRBV11-2 with TRBJ1-2, with D perhaps TRBD1 (6 bases). The CDR3 is made up of 14 amino acids. V lost 1 base, J lost 6 bases, and 12 bases lay in between. The germline gives CDR1 SGHAT, CDR2 FQNNGV. This CDR3 is CASSLVGGADGYTF. CDR3 coding DNA: TGTGCCAGCAGCTTAGTAGGGGGGGCCGATGGCTACACCTTC.

This clone has only one observation. The V gene is TRBV5-4, the J gene TRBJ2-2; D perhaps matches TRBD2 (5 bases). V was shortened by 1 base and J by 5 bases, with 12 bases between the two germline ends. Germline assignment: CDR1 SGHNT and CDR2 YYREEE (reference sequence). CDR3 length equals 15 residues. CDR3 nucleotide sequence: TGTGCCAGCAGCTTGCTGGAGCGGTCAACCGGGGAGCTGTTTTTT. As protein: CASSLLERSTGELFF.

This clone was seen just once. This chain uses TRBV18 with TRBJ1-5; no clear D. This CDR3 is 14 amino acids long. Germline CDR1 reads KGHSH; CDR2 reads LQKENI. V lost 0 bases, J lost 3 bases, and 6 bases lay in between. The chain's CDR3 is CASSPPIPNQPQHF. CDR3 nucleotide sequence: TGTGCCAGCTCACCACCGATACCCAATCAGCCCCAGCATTTT.

The chain carries TRBV30 and TRBJ1-1, with a tentative D call TRBD1 (6 bases). Trimming pared 5 bases from V and 1 base from J, leaving 14 bases between. CDR1 GTSNPN and CDR2 SVGIG come from the germline V gene (reference sequence). The CDR3 has 14 residues. DNA of the CDR3: TGTGCCTGGGATGGAGGGGGGACGAACACTGAAGCTTTCTTT. Residues: CAWDGGGTNTEAFF.

The chain joins TRBV27 to TRBJ2-7, with D perhaps given as TRBD1 or TRBD2 (6 bases each). Germline V lookup: CDR1 MNHEY, CDR2 SMNVEV (reference sequence). V dropped 5 bases and J dropped 5 bases, with 7 bases sitting between them. The CDR3 is made up of 11 amino acids. The CDR3 spells CASSGGHEQYF. As DNA, the CDR3 is TGTGCCAGCAGTGGGGGGCACGAGCAGTACTTC.

This clone was found a few times. The chain combines TRBV27 with TRBJ2-7; D is perhaps TRBD2 (5 bases). V lost 7 bases to trimming and J lost 0 bases, with 16 bases between them. The germline V gene has CDR1 MNHEY and CDR2 SMNVEV (reference sequence). The CDR3 consists of 15 residues. CDR3 coding DNA: TGTGCCAGCACCGATGGGGAGAAGGGCTCCTACGAGCAGTACTTC. This gives the protein CASTDGEKGSYEQYF.

This chain connects TRBV4-3 to TRBJ2-2, with D tentatively TRBD2 (5 bases). CDR3 size: 16 residues. Germline CDR1 is LGHNA and CDR2 is YSLEER. V was clipped by 1 base and J by 3 bases, with 12 bases between them. The DNA of the CDR3 is TGCGCCAGCAGCCAAGGTCCTGGTAGCGACACCGGGGAGCTGTTTTTT. It codes for CASSQGPGSDTGELFF.

The V call is TRBV6-5, the J call TRBJ2-7, with 14 bases aligning to TRBD2. Germline CDR1 MNHEY, CDR2 SVGAGI. The CDR3 is 13 amino acids. V was clipped by 4 bases and J by 12 bases; unmatched bases: 5. CDR3 region: CASSWTSGGRRYF. The CDR3 DNA sequence: TGTGCCAGCAGTTGGACTAGCGGGGGGCGGCGGTACTTC.

CDR3 sequence reads: CASSENSGGAGTQYF. The CDR3 nucleotides are TGCGCCAGCAGTGAGAATAGCGGGGGGGCTGGGACGCAGTATTTT. The rearrangement uses TRBV10-1 and TRBJ2-3, with 11 bases fitting TRBD2. The CDR3 totals 15 residues. CDR1 is WNHNN and CDR2 is SYGVQD in the germline V gene (reference sequence). After removal of 2 bases from V and 9 bases from J, the junction contained 7 bases not matched to a gene.

The chain joins TRBV6-5 to TRBJ1-4; D is possibly TRBD1 (5 bases). Trimming cost V 10 bases and J 14 bases, with 20 bases left between them. Germline CDR1 reads MNHEY; CDR2 reads SVGAGI. CDR3 size: 12 residues. CDR3 bases: TGTGCCACCCACCCCGGGCAGGGTGGTCTGTTTTTT. Translated: CATHPGQGGLFF.

J is TRBJ1-1 and V is TRBV28; D is perhaps TRBD1 (6 bases). In germline, CDR1 is MDHEN, CDR2 SYDVKM. V gave up 1 base and J gave up 2 bases, with 11 bases separating them. This CDR3 has 15 residues. CDR3 sequence (DNA): TGTGCCAGCAGTTTATTTCCGGGGGCTAACACTGAAGCTTTCTTT. It codes for CASSLFPGANTEAFF.

This clone was observed once. The chain combines TRBV11-2 with TRBJ1-2; 7 bases are a match to TRBD1. V lost 5 bases, J lost 4 bases, and 4 bases stayed unmatched. The CDR3 runs to 13 residues. CDR1 SGHAT and CDR2 FQNNGV come from the germline V gene. The CDR3 DNA reads as TGTGCCAGCAGCAGAGGGGGCCTCTATGGCTACACCTTC. Protein product: CASSRGGLYGYTF.

The rearrangement uses TRBV7-9 and TRBJ2-5; D unresolved. The DNA end is a closer match to TRBJ2-7, so the J assignment may be wrong. The CDR3 is 13 amino acids. Germline V gene lookup returns CDR1 SEHNR and CDR2 FQNEAQ (reference sequence). DNA of the CDR3: TGTGCCAGCAGCTCCCTCCAGTCCTACGAGCAGTACTTC. It specifies CASSSLQSYEQYF.

The genes are TRBV6-1 and TRBJ1-4, with D unclear. The CDR3 has 13 residues. V shed 0 bases and J shed 5 bases, with 4 bases lying between them. Germline-derived CDR1 and CDR2 are MNHNS and SASEGT. CDR3 region: CASSEAGNEKLFF. In DNA, the CDR3 is TGTGCCAGCAGTGAAGCAGGGAATGAAAAACTGTTTTTT.

As DNA, the CDR3 is TGTGCCAGCAGCAAAGAGTCTTTAGTGGAGGACAGGGAGTTAAATGAGCAGTTCTTC. Translated: CASSKESLVEDRELNEQFF. The rearrangement uses TRBV21-1 and TRBJ2-1; the D call in the table, TRBD1, was not verified against the DNA. TRBV21-1 is marked as a pseudogene. This CDR3 is built from 19 residues.

CDR3 region: CATTDSTYEQYF. The CDR3 coding sequence is TGTGCCACCACGGACAGTACCTACGAGCAGTACTTC. The V call is TRBV10-3, the J call TRBJ2-7; a weak D match, TRBD1 (6 bases). The CDR3 is 12 residues long. Germline loops: CDR1 ENHRY, CDR2 SYGVKD. Trimming took 10 bases from V and 2 from J, leaving 12 bases between them.

The CDR3 protein is CASSLGGWGERGYTF. The CDR3 DNA is TGTGCCAGCAGCTTAGGGGGTTGGGGGGAGCGCGGCTACACCTTC. V is TRBV7-2 and J is TRBJ1-2, with a possible D match to TRBD1 (5 bases). The CDR3 consists of 15 residues. V lost 1 base and J lost 8, with 17 bases in between. Germline values: CDR1 SGHTA, CDR2 FQGNSA.

The chain joins TRBV5-6 to TRBJ1-4; 12 bases fit TRBD1. Per the germline V gene, CDR1 is SGHDT and CDR2 is YYEEEE. J was trimmed by 8 bases and V by 1 base; bases with no gene match: 9. The length of the CDR3 is 17 residues. The CDR3 bases are TGTGCCAGCAGCTTGATGGGACAGGGGGCCCCAAGGGAAAAACTGTTTTTT. Its translation is CASSLMGQGAPREKLFF. Drawing the rest from reference TRBV5-6 and TRBJ1-4, the complete variable domain is DAGVTQSPTHLIKTRGQQVTLRCSPKSGHDTVSWYQQALGQGPQFIFQYYEEEERQRGNFPDRFSGHQFPNYSSELNVNALLLGDSALYLCASSLMGQGAPREKLFFGSGTQLSVL.